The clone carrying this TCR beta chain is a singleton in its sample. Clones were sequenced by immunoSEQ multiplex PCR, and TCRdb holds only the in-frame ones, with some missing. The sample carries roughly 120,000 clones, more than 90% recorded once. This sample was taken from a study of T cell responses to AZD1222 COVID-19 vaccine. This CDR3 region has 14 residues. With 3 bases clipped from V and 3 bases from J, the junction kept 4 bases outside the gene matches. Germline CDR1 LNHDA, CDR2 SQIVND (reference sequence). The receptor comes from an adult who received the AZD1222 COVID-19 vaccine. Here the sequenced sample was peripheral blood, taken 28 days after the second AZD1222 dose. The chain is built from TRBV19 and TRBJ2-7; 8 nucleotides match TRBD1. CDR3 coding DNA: TGTGCCAGTAGTATTATGGACAGGGACTACGAGCAGTACTTC. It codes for CASSIMDRDYEQYF. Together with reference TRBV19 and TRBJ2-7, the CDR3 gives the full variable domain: DGGITQSPKYLFRKEGQNVTLSCEQNLNHDAMYWYRQDPGQGLRLIYYSQIVNDFQKGDIAEGYSVSREKKESFPLTVTSAQKNPTAFYLCASSIMDRDYEQYFGPGTRLTVT.